This is a list of T cell receptor beta chains from one sample in a study of T cell responses to AZD1222 COVID-19 vaccine. Generated by immunoSEQ multiplex PCR, the TCRdb table keeps only in-frame clones and is missing some. This sample has approximately 100,000 clones, with roughly 87% found just once. Sequences were derived from peripheral blood, sampled 28 days after the second AZD1222 dose. Source of these receptors: an adult who received the AZD1222 COVID-19 vaccine. CDR3s include the opening cysteine and the closing phenylalanine or tryptophan. The D gene is left open where the match is weak. Only some rows state a clone size, as once, few, many or a class for expanded clones.

V	size	D	J	DNA	CDR3
TRBV5-1	.	.	TRBJ2-1	TGCGCCAGCAGCTATCTCCCCCATACCAATGAGCAGTTCTTC	CASSYLPHTNEQFF
TRBV2	.	.	TRBJ1-1	TGTGCCAGCAGTGTCGAACAGGGTAACGAAGCTTTCTTT	CASSVEQGNEAFF
TRBV5-1	.	.	TRBJ1-2	TGCGCCAGCAGCTTGGGCCCAACAGGGCCCTATGGCTACACCTTC	CASSLGPTGPYGYTF
TRBV5-4	.	.	TRBJ1-2	TGTGCCAGCAGCTTAACAGGCAGCTATGGCTACACCTTC	CASSLTGSYGYTF
TRBV30	once	.	TRBJ1-5	TGTGCCTGGAGTTACGCGGAGGATCAGCCCCAGCATTTT	CAWSYAEDQPQHF
TRBV10-3	.	.	TRBJ1-1	TGTGCCATCAGCGGGGAAAACACTGAAGCTTTCTTT	CAISGENTEAFF
TRBV25-1	.	.	TRBJ1-3	TGTGCCAGCAGAGAATACGGAAGAAACACCATATATTTT	CASREYGRNTIYF
TRBV19	.	TRBD1	TRBJ1-3	TGTGCCAGTAGTACCTTGACAGGGACTGGAAACACCATATATTTT	CASSTLTGTGNTIYF
TRBV19	.	.	TRBJ2-2	TGTGCCAGTAGTATAGGGAGGGATTCCGGGGAGCTGTTTTTT	CASSIGRDSGELFF
TRBV18	.	.	TRBJ2-3	TGTGCCAGCTCACCACAGGCCAGGACCACAGATACGCAGTATTTT	CASSPQARTTDTQYF
TRBV19	.	.	TRBJ1-2	TGTGCCTCCTCCCTGGTGGGAGACTATGGCTACACCTTC	CASSLVGDYGYTF
TRBV7-4	.	.	TRBJ1-3	TGTGCCAGCCGGGGGCAGCCCGCTTTCTCTGGAAACACCATATATTTT	CASRGQPAFSGNTIYF
TRBV30	.	TRBD1	TRBJ1-5	TGTGCCTGGAAAAGACAGGGTTATCAGCCCCAGCATTTT	CAWKRQGYQPQHF
TRBV2	.	.	TRBJ1-3	TGTGCCAGCAGGCGGGTTGCTGGAAACACCATATATTTT	CASRRVAGNTIYF
TRBV27	once	.	TRBJ1-1	TGTGCCAGCAGTACTACCGGGACAGAAGCTTTCTTT	CASSTTGTEAFF
TRBV10-3	.	TRBD1	TRBJ2-1	TGTGCCATCAACAATTCCCCGGGACAGACTCGCAATGAGCAGTTCTTC	CAINNSPGQTRNEQFF
TRBV5-6	.	.	TRBJ2-7	TGTGCCAGCAGCCCGTGGGGTTCCTACGAGCAGTACTTC	CASSPWGSYEQYF
TRBV4-3	medium-sized	.	TRBJ2-7	TGCGCCAGCAGCCAAGGGAGCGGAGGTCCCTACGAGCAGTACTTC	CASSQGSGGPYEQYF